Shown below are 2 T cell receptor beta chains from a single sample sequenced in a study of shared clonotypes between healthy human individuals. The data were produced by immunoSEQ multiplex PCR, yet TCRdb's version contains in-frame clones alone and is incomplete. The sample shows 1.6 million or so clones, 97% to 99% of them seen only once. The material sequenced was naive CD4+ T cells sorted from blood. Described subset: CD45RA+ positively selected. Receptor source: a man younger than 45 in good health.

In this sample, this clone turned up once. At one end the junction does not follow the germline gene, possibly because of a read error. The chain carries TRBV5-1 and TRBJ2-7; 8 nucleotides align to TRBD2. The CDR3 is made up of 15 amino acids. CDR1 is SGHRS and CDR2 is YFSETQ in the germline V gene. The CDR3 reads CARSGGMAGDLEQYF. CDR3 in DNA: TGCGCCCGCAGCGGGGGTATGGCGGGGGACTTAGAGCAGTACTTC. Drawing the rest from reference TRBV5-1 and TRBJ2-7, the complete variable domain is KAGVTQTPRYLIKTRGQQVTLSCSPISGHRSVSWYQQTPGQGLQFLFEYFSETQRNKGNFPGRFSGRQFSNSRSEMNVSTLELGDSALYLCARSGGMAGDLEQYFGPGTRLTVT.

This sequence joins TRBV6-1 and TRBJ2-3, with TRBD1 matching 9 bases. There are 17 residues in the CDR3. V shed 0 bases and J 4 bases; nucleotides not matched to a gene: 8. Germline values: CDR1 MNHNS, CDR2 SASEGT. CDR3 in DNA: TGTGCCAGCAGTGAAGCAGCAGGACAGGGGAGAGCAGATACGCAGTATTTT. Amino acid sequence: CASSEAAGQGRADTQYF.